This T cell receptor (beta chain) was obtained from a study of blood T cells in healthy people across ages. Trimming took 0 bases from V and 11 from J, leaving 13 bases between them. Germline V lookup: CDR1 SGHVS, CDR2 FNYEAQ. This CDR3 region has 13 residues. The second PCR ran about 6 to 12 cycles with a sample-barcoded 5' primer and J-beta primers. TCRdb reprocessed the 5' RACE reads with MiXCR, giving one entry per CDR3 protein. The sample carries 1.5 million to 2 million distinct CDR3 sequences, approximately 40% recorded once. Sequenced sample: blood. The chain has TRBV7-6 and TRBJ2-5; D is uncertain. The TCR was taken from a human donor in good health. The chain's CDR3 is CASSLAFFNEQYF. The CDR3 DNA reads TGTGCCAGCAGCTTAGCCTTTTTCAATGAGCAGTACTTC.